The 21 T cell receptor beta chains listed next were all sequenced from one sample in a study of technical replicates of blood from a few donors. TCRdb's table, derived via immunoSEQ multiplex PCR, lists solely in-frame clones and lacks some. Here the sample spans around 67,000 clones, around 85% being singletons. Sequencing was done on a sample of PBMCs. These receptors were obtained from a human donor in good health. Some clones in this sample may be carry-over from other donors' samples.

The V gene is TRBV6-5, the J gene TRBJ1-2, with TRBD1 matching over 8 bases. The CDR3 runs 13 residues. Germline CDR1 and CDR2: MNHEY and SVGAGI. V shed 7 bases, J shed 9 bases, and the junction held 10 bases outside the gene matches. CDR3 region: CASNPGTGHRYTF. DNA for the CDR3: TGTGCCAGCAACCCCGGGACAGGCCACCGCTACACCTTC.

V gene TRBV29-1 combines with J gene TRBJ2-7; 12 bases are shared with TRBD2. The germline V gene encodes CDR1 SQVTM and CDR2 ANQGSEA. After removal of 3 bases from V and 4 bases from J, the junction contained 7 bases not matched to a gene. The CDR3 consists of 15 residues. CDR3 sequence reads: CSVDGSSGRGYEQYF. Written as DNA, the CDR3 is TGCAGCGTTGATGGATCTAGCGGGAGGGGGTACGAGCAGTACTTC.

This chain links TRBV9 with TRBJ2-1; a weak D match, TRBD2 (6 bases). V lost 4 bases and J 2 bases, leaving 22 bases between the germline ends. This CDR3 contains 18 residues. Looked up from germline, CDR1 is SGDLS and CDR2 is YYNGEE. CDR3 protein: CASSPQPHGGGPYNEQFF. CDR3 sequence (DNA): TGTGCCAGCAGCCCCCAACCCCACGGGGGAGGTCCCTACAATGAGCAGTTCTTC.

The J gene is TRBJ2-3, the V gene TRBV7-9; 10 bases map to TRBD2. J gave up 6 bases and V 3 bases, and 6 bases lay outside the gene matches. The germline V gene has CDR1 SEHNR and CDR2 FQNEAQ (reference sequence). This CDR3 region has 15 residues. CDR3 sequence reads: CASSFSGGAIDTQYF. The CDR3 coding sequence is TGTGCCAGCAGCTTCAGCGGGGGGGCCATCGATACGCAGTATTTT.

This clone was seen more than once but under ten times. The chain recombines TRBV7-8 with TRBJ1-3; D is possibly TRBD1 (6 bases). From germline, CDR1 is SGHVS and CDR2 FQNEAQ. CDR3 size: 17 residues. Trimming pared 6 bases from V and 2 bases from J, leaving 20 bases between. CDR3 nucleotide sequence: TGTGCCAGCAGGGGGGCTTGGCGGGAGAGCGCTGGAAACACCATATATTTT. It codes for CASRGAWRESAGNTIYF.

The chain joins TRBV7-2 to TRBJ1-1; 9 positions match TRBD1. This CDR3 has 15 amino acids. J lost 0 bases, V lost 4 bases, and 3 bases had no gene match. Germline CDR1 and CDR2: SGHTA and FQGNSA. In nucleotides, the CDR3 is TGTGCCAGCAGCTCGGGACAGGGCCTGAACACTGAAGCTTTCTTT. This encodes CASSSGQGLNTEAFF. Based on the CDR3 plus reference TRBV7-2 and TRBJ1-1, the full variable domain is GAGVSQSPSNKVTEKGKDVELRCDPISGHTALYWYRQSLGQGLEFLIYFQGNSAPDKSGLPSDRFSAERTGGSVSTLTIQRTQQEDSAVYLCASSSGQGLNTEAFFGQGTRLTVV.

The rearrangement links TRBV4-1 to TRBJ1-6; 9 bases align to TRBD1. Per the germline V gene, CDR1 is MGHRA and CDR2 is YSYEKL. V lost 5 bases and J lost 7; bases outside the gene matches: 9. This CDR3 comprises 16 residues. DNA of the CDR3: TGCGCCAGCAGCGACACAACAGGGGGCATCAATTCACCCCTCCACTTT. Its protein is CASSDTTGGINSPLHF.

The V call is TRBV4-2, the J call TRBJ2-3, with TRBD2 matching over 11 bases. CDR1 is LGHNA, CDR2 YNFKEQ, per germline. The CDR3 is made up of 16 amino acids. Trimming cost V 4 bases and J 3 bases; bases outside gene matches: 6. CDR3 loop: CASSPSPSGRTDTQYF. CDR3 DNA sequence: TGTGCCAGCAGCCCTTCCCCTAGCGGGAGGACAGATACGCAGTATTTT.

This clone was seen a few times. Other nucleotide sequences from this sample produce the same CDR3. This chain connects TRBV11-1 to TRBJ1-6; TRBD1 aligns across 7 bases. Germline CDR1 is SGHAT and CDR2 is FQDESV (reference sequence). V lost 3 bases, J lost 6 bases, and 2 bases stayed unmatched. This CDR3 contains 14 residues. This CDR3 reads CASSFDRVNSPLHF. CDR3 nucleotide sequence: TGTGCCAGCAGCTTCGACAGGGTTAATTCACCCCTCCACTTT.

This chain connects TRBV20-1 to TRBJ2-7; no reliable D call. This CDR3 is built from 11 residues. V was shortened by 5 bases and J by 3 bases, with 8 bases between the two germline ends. CDR1 and CDR2 (germline): DFQATT, SNEGSKA (reference sequence). The CDR3 DNA follows: TGCAGTGCTGAGGATAACTACGAGCAGTACTTC. Its protein is CSAEDNYEQYF.

The rearrangement uses TRBV19 and TRBJ2-7; possibly TRBD2 for D (5 bases). V was cut by 6 bases and J by 2 bases, with 14 bases left in between. Germline V gene data show CDR1 as LNHDA and CDR2 as SQIVND (reference sequence). The CDR3 is 14 amino acids. CDR3 protein: CASSAPGLTYEQYF. CDR3 bases: TGTGCCAGTAGCGCCCCCGGACTTACCTACGAGCAGTACTTC.

The V and J genes are TRBV11-2 and TRBJ2-1, with 7 nucleotides matching TRBD2. Germline assignment: CDR1 SGHAT and CDR2 FQNNGV. The CDR3 totals 18 residues. V gave up 0 bases and J gave up 9 bases; unmatched junction bases: 17. This chain's CDR3 is CASSLDRWAAGLRGEQFF. The CDR3, as DNA: TGTGCCAGCAGCTTAGACCGGTGGGCAGCGGGGTTACGTGGTGAGCAGTTCTTC.

The chain recombines TRBV4-3 with TRBJ2-2; a weak D match, TRBD2 (5 bases). CDR1 is LGHNA and CDR2 is YSLEER in the germline V gene. The CDR3 contains 13 residues. With 8 bases removed from V and 5 bases from J, the gap between germline ends came to 12 bases. The CDR3 DNA follows: TGCGCCAGCTCAGAGGGTTGGACCGGGGAGCTGTTTTTT. It codes for CASSEGWTGELFF.

This chain uses TRBV5-5 with TRBJ2-7; D is unresolved. Deletions cut 1 base from V and 3 bases from J, with 11 bases between. CDR3 length: 14 residues. Germline values: CDR1 SGHKS, CDR2 YYEKEE (reference sequence). The CDR3 coding sequence is TGTGCCAGCAGCTTGAGGTGGAGTAACTACGAGCAGTACTTC. This codes for CASSLRWSNYEQYF. The full variable domain, its missing parts supplied by reference TRBV5-5 and TRBJ2-7, is DAGVTQSPTHLIKTRGQQVTLRCSPISGHKSVSWYQQVLGQGPQFIFQYYEKEERGRGNFPDRFSARQFPNYSSELNVNALLLGDSALYLCASSLRWSNYEQYFGPGTRLTVT.

The chain recombines TRBV4-2 with TRBJ2-7; no clear D gene. Germline CDR1 reads LGHNA; CDR2 reads YNFKEQ. This CDR3 is built from 16 residues. V lost 0 bases and J lost 2, with 14 bases in between. CDR3 sequence reads: CASSQDPPRGTYEQYF. CDR3 DNA: TGTGCCAGCAGCCAAGATCCCCCCAGAGGAACCTACGAGCAGTACTTC.

CDR3 bases: TGTGCCAGCAGGGGGGACAGGGTTGGATCCTACGAGCAGTACTTC. This gives the protein CASRGDRVGSYEQYF. The V call is TRBV6-5, the J call TRBJ2-7; 9 bases map to TRBD1. Germline CDR1 reads MNHEY; CDR2 reads SVGAGI. The CDR3 totals 15 residues. After removal of 6 bases from V and 1 base from J, the junction contained 7 bases not matched to a gene.

V is TRBV5-1 and J is TRBJ2-3; 8 nucleotides align to TRBD2. With 6 bases clipped from V and 7 bases from J, the junction kept 10 bases outside the gene matches. From germline, CDR1 is SGHRS and CDR2 YFSETQ. The CDR3 contains 14 residues. The CDR3 DNA reads as TGCGCCAGCAAGAGCGGGAGTGGGGGAAATACGCAGTATTTT. This codes for CASKSGSGGNTQYF.

This chain uses TRBV5-1 with TRBJ1-6; TRBD1 is a possible D gene (5 bases). Looked up from germline, CDR1 is SGHRS and CDR2 is YFSETQ. Trimming removed 7 bases at V and 3 bases at J, with 11 bases between. This CDR3 has 14 amino acids. The CDR3: CASASTDYNSPLHF. CDR3 coding DNA: TGCGCCAGCGCCTCGACAGACTATAATTCACCCCTCCACTTT.

The chain carries TRBV5-1 and TRBJ2-5, with a possible D match to TRBD2 (6 bases). Germline CDR1 is SGHRS and CDR2 is YFSETQ. This CDR3 is 14 amino acids long. Trimming took off 1 base at V and 4 bases at J, with 11 bases between the two ends. CDR3 nucleotides: TGCGCCAGCAGCTTGTTTCTGGGGGGAGAGACCCAGTACTTC. Protein product: CASSLFLGGETQYF.

The chain couples TRBV30 to TRBJ2-5, with 13 nucleotides matching TRBD2. The CDR3 consists of 15 residues. Germline lookup yields CDR1 GTSNPN and CDR2 SVGIG (reference sequence). Germline trimming cut 4 bases from V and 5 bases from J; bases unmatched to any gene: 7. CDR3 coding DNA: TGTGCCTGGAACGGACTAGCGGGAGAAAGGGAGACCCAGTACTTC. Its translation: CAWNGLAGERETQYF.

The chain joins TRBV6-5 to TRBJ2-2; a possible D gene is TRBD1 (6 bases). V was shortened by 6 bases and J by 6 bases, with 17 bases between the two germline ends. Germline assignment: CDR1 MNHEY and CDR2 SVGAGI. The CDR3 is 15 residues long. The CDR3 region has the DNA TGTGCCAGCAGAGCAAATAGGGGGTACCCCGGGGAGCTGTTTTTT. It translates to CASRANRGYPGELFF.